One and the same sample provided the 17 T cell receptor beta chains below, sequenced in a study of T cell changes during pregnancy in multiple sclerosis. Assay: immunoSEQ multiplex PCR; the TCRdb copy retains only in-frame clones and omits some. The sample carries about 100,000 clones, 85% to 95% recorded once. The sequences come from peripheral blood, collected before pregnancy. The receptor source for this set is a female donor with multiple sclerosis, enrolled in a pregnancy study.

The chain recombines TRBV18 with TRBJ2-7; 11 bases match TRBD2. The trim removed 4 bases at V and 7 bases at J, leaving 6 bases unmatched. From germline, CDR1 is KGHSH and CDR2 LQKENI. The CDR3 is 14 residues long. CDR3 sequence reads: CASSRASGRREQYF. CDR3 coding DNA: TGTGCCAGCTCACGGGCTAGCGGGAGGAGGGAGCAGTACTTC.

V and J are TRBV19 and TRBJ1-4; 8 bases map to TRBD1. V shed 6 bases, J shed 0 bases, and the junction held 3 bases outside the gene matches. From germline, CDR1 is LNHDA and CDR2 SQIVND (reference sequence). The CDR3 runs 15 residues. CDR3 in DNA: TGTGCCAGTAGGACGGACAGGGCAACTAATGAAAAACTGTTTTTT. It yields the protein CASRTDRATNEKLFF.

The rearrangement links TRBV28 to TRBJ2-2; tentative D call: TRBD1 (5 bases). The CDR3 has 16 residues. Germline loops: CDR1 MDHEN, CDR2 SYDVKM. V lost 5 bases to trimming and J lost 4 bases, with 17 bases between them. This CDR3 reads CASSPLDTPATGELFF. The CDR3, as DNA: TGTGCCAGCAGTCCATTGGACACACCGGCCACCGGGGAGCTGTTTTTT.

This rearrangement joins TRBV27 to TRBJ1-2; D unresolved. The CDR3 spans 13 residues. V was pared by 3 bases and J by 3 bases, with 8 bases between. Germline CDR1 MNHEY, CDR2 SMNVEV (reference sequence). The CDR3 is CASSFGSYYGYTF. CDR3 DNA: TGTGCCAGCAGTTTCGGGTCGTACTATGGCTACACCTTC.

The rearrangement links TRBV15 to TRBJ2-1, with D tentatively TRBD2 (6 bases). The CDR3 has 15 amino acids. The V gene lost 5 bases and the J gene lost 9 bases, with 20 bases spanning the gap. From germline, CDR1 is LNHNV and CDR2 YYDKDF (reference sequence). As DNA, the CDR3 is TGTGCCACCAGCGGTCTGACAGTCGTGGGGGGTGAGCAGTTCTTC. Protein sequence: CATSGLTVVGGEQFF.

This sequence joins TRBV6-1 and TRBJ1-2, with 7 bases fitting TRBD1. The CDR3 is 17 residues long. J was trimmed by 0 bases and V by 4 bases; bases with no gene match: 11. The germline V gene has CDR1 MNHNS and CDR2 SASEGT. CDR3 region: CASSAGTASRANYGYTF. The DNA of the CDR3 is TGTGCCAGCAGTGCCGGGACAGCCTCGAGAGCTAACTATGGCTACACCTTC.

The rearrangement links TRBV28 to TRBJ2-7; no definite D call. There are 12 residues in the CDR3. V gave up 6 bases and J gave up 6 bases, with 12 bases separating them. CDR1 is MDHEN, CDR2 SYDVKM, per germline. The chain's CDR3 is CASRSDSAEQYF. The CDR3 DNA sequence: TGTGCCAGCAGGTCCGACTCTGCCGAGCAGTACTTC.

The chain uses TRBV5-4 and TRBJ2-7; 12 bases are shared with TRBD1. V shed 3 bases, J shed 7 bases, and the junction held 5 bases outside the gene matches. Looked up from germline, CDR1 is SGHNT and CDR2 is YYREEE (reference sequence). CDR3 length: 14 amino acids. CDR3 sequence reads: CASSWDRGPREQYF. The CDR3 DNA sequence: TGTGCCAGCAGCTGGGACAGGGGGCCGAGAGAGCAGTACTTC. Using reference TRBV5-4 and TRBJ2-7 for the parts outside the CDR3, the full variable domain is ETGVTQSPTHLIKTRGQQVTLRCSSQSGHNTVSWYQQALGQGPQFIFQYYREEENGRGNFPPRFSGLQFPNYSSELNVNALELDDSALYLCASSWDRGPREQYFGPGTRLTVT.

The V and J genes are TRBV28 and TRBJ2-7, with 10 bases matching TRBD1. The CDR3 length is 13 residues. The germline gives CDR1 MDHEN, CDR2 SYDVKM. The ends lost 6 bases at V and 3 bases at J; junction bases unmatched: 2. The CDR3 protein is CASRRTGGYEQYF. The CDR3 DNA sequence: TGTGCCAGCAGACGGACAGGGGGCTACGAGCAGTACTTC.

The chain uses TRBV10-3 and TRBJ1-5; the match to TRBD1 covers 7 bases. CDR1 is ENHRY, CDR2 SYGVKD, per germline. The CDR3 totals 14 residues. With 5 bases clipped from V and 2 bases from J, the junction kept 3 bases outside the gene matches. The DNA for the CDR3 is TGTGCCATCAGTATTGGACAGGGCAATCAGCCCCAGCATTTT. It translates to CAISIGQGNQPQHF.

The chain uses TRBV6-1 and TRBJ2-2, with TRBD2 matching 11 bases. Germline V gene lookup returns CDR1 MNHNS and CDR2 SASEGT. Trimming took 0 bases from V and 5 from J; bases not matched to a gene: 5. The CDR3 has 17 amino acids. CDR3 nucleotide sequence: TGTGCCAGCAGTGAAGCGCCCCTAGCGGGAGGAACCGGGGAGCTGTTTTTT. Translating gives CASSEAPLAGGTGELFF.

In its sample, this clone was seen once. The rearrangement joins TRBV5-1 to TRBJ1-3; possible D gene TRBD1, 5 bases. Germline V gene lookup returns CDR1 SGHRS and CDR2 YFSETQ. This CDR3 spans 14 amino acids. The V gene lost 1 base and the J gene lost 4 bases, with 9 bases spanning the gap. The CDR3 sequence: CASSLWQGGNTIYF. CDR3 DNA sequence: TGCGCCAGCAGCTTGTGGCAGGGCGGAAACACCATATATTTT. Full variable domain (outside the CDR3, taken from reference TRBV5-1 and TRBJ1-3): KAGVTQTPRYLIKTRGQQVTLSCSPISGHRSVSWYQQTPGQGLQFLFEYFSETQRNKGNFPGRFSGRQFSNSRSEMNVSTLELGDSALYLCASSLWQGGNTIYFGEGSWLTVV.

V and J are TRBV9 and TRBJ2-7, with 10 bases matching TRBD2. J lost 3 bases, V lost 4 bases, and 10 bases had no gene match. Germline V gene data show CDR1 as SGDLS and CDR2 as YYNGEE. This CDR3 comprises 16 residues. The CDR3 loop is CASSPHGPSGSYEQYF. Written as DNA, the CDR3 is TGTGCCAGCAGCCCCCATGGTCCTAGCGGGAGCTACGAGCAGTACTTC. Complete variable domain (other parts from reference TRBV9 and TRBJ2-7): DSGVTQTPKHLITATGQRVTLRCSPRSGDLSVYWYQQSLDQGLQFLIQYYNGEERAKGNILERFSAQQFPDLHSELNLSSLELGDSALYFCASSPHGPSGSYEQYFGPGTRLTVT.

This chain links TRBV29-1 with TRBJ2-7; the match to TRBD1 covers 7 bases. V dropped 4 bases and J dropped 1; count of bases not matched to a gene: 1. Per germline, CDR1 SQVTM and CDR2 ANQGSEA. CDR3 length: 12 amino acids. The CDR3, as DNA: TGCAGCGTTGTACAGGGGTCCTACGAGCAGTACTTC. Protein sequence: CSVVQGSYEQYF.

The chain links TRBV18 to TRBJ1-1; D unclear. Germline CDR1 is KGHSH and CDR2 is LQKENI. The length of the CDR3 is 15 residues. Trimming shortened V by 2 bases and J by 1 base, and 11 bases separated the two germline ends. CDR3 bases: TGTGCCAGCTCACCATTGGAACAGCAGAACACTGAAGCTTTCTTT. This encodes CASSPLEQQNTEAFF.

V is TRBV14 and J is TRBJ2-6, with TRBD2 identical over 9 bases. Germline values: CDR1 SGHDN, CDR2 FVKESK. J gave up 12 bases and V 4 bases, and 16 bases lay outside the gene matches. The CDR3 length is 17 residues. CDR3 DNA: TGTGCCAGCAGCCGAGAAGAAAGCGGGAGGATATTATCCGTCCTGACTTTC. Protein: CASSREESGRILSVLTF.

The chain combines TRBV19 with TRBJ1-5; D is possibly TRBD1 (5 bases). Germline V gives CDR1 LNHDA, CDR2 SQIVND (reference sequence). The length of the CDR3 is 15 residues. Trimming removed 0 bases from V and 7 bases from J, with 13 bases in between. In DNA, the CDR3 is TGTGCCAGTAGTATAGATTCTAAGGGGCGGCAGCCCCAGCATTTT. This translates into CASSIDSKGRQPQHF.